Following are 8 T cell receptor beta chains from one sample sequenced in a study of blood T cells in healthy people across ages. Sample-barcoded 5' priming and a J-beta primer mix drove a second PCR of roughly 7 to 11 cycles. TCRdb re-called the 5' RACE reads through MiXCR, storing one row per CDR3 protein. This table has about 680,000 distinct CDR3 sequences, approximately 49% appearing once. Sample: blood. All receptors derive from an older woman in good health.

This chain connects TRBV10-3 to TRBJ2-1, with 11 bases fitting TRBD1. From germline, CDR1 is ENHRY and CDR2 SYGVKD. This CDR3 spans 13 amino acids. V shed 7 bases, J shed 5 bases, and the junction held 1 base outside the gene matches. The DNA for the CDR3 is TGTGCCATCACGGGACAGGGGGACAATGAGCAGTTCTTC. It yields the protein CAITGQGDNEQFF.

The chain links TRBV5-4 to TRBJ1-4, with D unresolved. The CDR3 runs to 16 residues. Germline CDR1 reads SGHNT; CDR2 reads YYREEE (reference sequence). Between the trimmed V and J ends, which lost 3 bases and 8 bases, there was a span of 20 bases. The CDR3 region is CASSSPNAADGEKLFF. The CDR3 DNA follows: TGTGCCAGCAGCTCACCAAACGCTGCTGATGGAGAAAAACTGTTTTTT.

In this sample, this clonotype turned up a few times. An end of the junction differs from the germline gene, which may be a read error. This chain links TRBV20-1 with TRBJ2-6; D possibly uses TRBD1 or TRBD2 (5 bases each). CDR1 and CDR2 from the germline V gene are DFQATT and SNEGSKA (reference sequence). CDR3 length equals 14 residues. CDR3 DNA: TGCAGTGCCCTGGGACCGTCTGGCGCCAACGTCCTGACTTTC. As protein: CSALGPSGANVLTF.

This chain joins TRBV4-3 and TRBJ2-5; D is tentatively TRBD1 or TRBD2 (6 bases each). V shed 0 bases and J shed 2 bases, with 16 bases lying between them. The V gene's germline CDR1 is LGHNA and CDR2 YSLEER. The CDR3 runs to 17 residues. Here the CDR3 reads CASSQDRAGDSQETQYF. The CDR3 bases are TGCGCCAGCAGCCAAGATCGGGCAGGGGACTCACAAGAGACCCAGTACTTC.

The chain links TRBV5-1 to TRBJ2-1, with 11 nucleotides matching TRBD2. CDR3 size: 16 residues. Germline CDR1 SGHRS, CDR2 YFSETQ. J gave up 5 bases and V 5 bases, and 9 bases lay outside the gene matches. The CDR3 nucleotides read TGCGCCAGCAGTAGGGCGGGGACTAGCGGAAACAATGAGCAGTTCTTC. It is translated as CASSRAGTSGNNEQFF.

The rearrangement joins TRBV20-1 to TRBJ1-6; a possible D gene is TRBD1 (5 bases). The length of the CDR3 is 14 residues. Germline V gene sequence: CDR1 DFQATT, CDR2 SNEGSKA (reference sequence). Trimming took off 2 bases at V and 9 bases at J, with 14 bases between the two ends. CDR3 loop: CSARPPGWRSPLHF. CDR3 coding DNA: TGCAGTGCTAGACCACCAGGGTGGCGTTCACCCCTCCACTTT.

Note on this clonotype: This sequence may be a read error, since a much larger clone differs from it by one base. The chain uses TRBV20-1 and TRBJ2-5; possible D gene TRBD1, 5 bases. The CDR3 loop spans 13 amino acids. The V end lost 8 bases, the J end lost 5 bases, and 18 bases lay between the germline ends. Germline V gene lookup returns CDR1 DFQATT and CDR2 SNEGSKA (reference sequence). CDR3 bases: TGCAGTACCCGCCGGGCAGGGATGGAGACCCAGTACTTC. Translating it yields CSTRRAGMETQYF.

A single count supports this clonotype. This chain connects TRBV28 to TRBJ2-7; D is unclear. The germline V gene encodes CDR1 MDHEN and CDR2 SYDVKM. This CDR3 is 13 amino acids long. V was trimmed by 6 bases and J by 3 bases, leaving 12 bases between them. CDR3 region: CASSHGPVYEQYF. CDR3 coding DNA: TGTGCCAGCAGCCACGGACCGGTCTACGAGCAGTACTTC.